This is a list of T cell receptor beta chains from one sample in a study of identical twins. TCRdb re-derived calls from the 5' RACE reads in MiXCR, one entry per CDR3 protein. The sample has more than 350,000 distinct CDR3 sequences; around 9.7% are singletons. Sequencing used naive T cells sorted from blood. These receptors were collected from a woman between 50 and 59 years old in good health. The CDR3 runs from the conserved cysteine through the conserved F or W. Each record gives: D gene, J gene, V gene, clone size, CDR3 protein, CDR3 DNA. The D gene is left open where the match is weak. Rows may omit the clone size; those that give it use once, few, many or a size class.

d_call: -; j_call: TRBJ2-7; v_call: TRBV28; clone_size: -; cdr3_aa: CASTDRFYEQYF; cdr3_nt: TGTGCCAGCACAGACCGATTCTACGAGCAGTACTTC
d_call: TRBD2; j_call: TRBJ2-1; v_call: TRBV5-1; clone_size: many; cdr3_aa: CASSLDWASGRPAEQFF; cdr3_nt: TGCGCCAGCAGCTTGGATTGGGCTAGCGGGAGGCCGGCCGAGCAGTTCTTC
d_call: -; j_call: TRBJ1-4; v_call: TRBV12-3/TRBV12-4; clone_size: -; cdr3_aa: CASSLALTGSEKLFF; cdr3_nt: TGTGCCAGCAGTTTAGCGCTAACAGGCAGTGAAAAACTGTTTTTT
d_call: -; j_call: TRBJ2-1; v_call: TRBV5-1; clone_size: few; cdr3_aa: CASSLVLGSSNNEQFF; cdr3_nt: TGCGCCAGCAGCTTGGTTCTTGGGAGCTCAAACAATGAGCAGTTCTTC
d_call: TRBD2; j_call: TRBJ2-7; v_call: TRBV18; clone_size: -; cdr3_aa: CASSPRDYSYEQYF; cdr3_nt: TGTGCCAGCTCACCTAGGGACTACTCCTACGAGCAGTACTTC
d_call: TRBD1; j_call: TRBJ1-1; v_call: TRBV4-1; clone_size: -; cdr3_aa: CASTRPGQGGYEAFF; cdr3_nt: TGCGCCAGCACCAGACCGGGACAGGGGGGATATGAAGCTTTCTTT
d_call: TRBD2; j_call: TRBJ2-3; v_call: TRBV7-9; clone_size: few; cdr3_aa: CASSFTSGRKDTQYF; cdr3_nt: TGTGCCAGCAGCTTTACTAGCGGGAGGAAAGATACGCAGTATTTT
d_call: -; j_call: TRBJ2-1; v_call: TRBV2; clone_size: few; cdr3_aa: CASSGVGEQFF; cdr3_nt: TGTGCCAGCAGTGGGGTCGGCGAGCAGTTCTTC
d_call: -; j_call: TRBJ2-1; v_call: TRBV12-5; clone_size: -; cdr3_aa: CASGLVPLLNEQFF; cdr3_nt: TGTGCTAGTGGTTTGGTACCCCTCCTCAATGAGCAGTTCTTC
d_call: -; j_call: TRBJ1-2; v_call: TRBV12-3/TRBV12-4; clone_size: few; cdr3_aa: CASSWRGTWGDGYTF; cdr3_nt: TGTGCCAGCAGTTGGAGGGGCACCTGGGGGGATGGCTACACCTTC
d_call: -; j_call: TRBJ2-3; v_call: TRBV4-2; clone_size: -; cdr3_aa: CASSQEVSTDTQYF; cdr3_nt: TGTGCCAGCAGCCAAGAAGTCAGCACAGATACGCAGTATTTT
d_call: -; j_call: TRBJ1-3; v_call: TRBV12-3/TRBV12-4; clone_size: -; cdr3_aa: CASSVNSGNTIYF; cdr3_nt: TGTGCCAGCAGTGTAAACTCTGGAAACACCATATATTTT
d_call: -; j_call: TRBJ2-1; v_call: TRBV7-9; clone_size: few; cdr3_aa: CASSQGGSGIWNEQFF; cdr3_nt: TGTGCCAGCAGCCAGGGGGGTAGCGGGATTTGGAATGAGCAGTTCTTC
d_call: -; j_call: TRBJ2-7; v_call: TRBV7-8; clone_size: few; cdr3_aa: CASSLAGGPGEYEQYF; cdr3_nt: TGTGCCAGCAGCTTAGCGGGGGGGCCCGGCGAATACGAGCAGTACTTC
d_call: TRBD1; j_call: TRBJ1-5; v_call: TRBV20-1; clone_size: -; cdr3_aa: CSASQGASNQPQHF; cdr3_nt: TGCAGTGCTAGCCAGGGGGCTAGCAATCAGCCCCAGCATTTT
d_call: TRBD2; j_call: TRBJ2-3; v_call: TRBV20-1; clone_size: many; cdr3_aa: CSARVILAGPDTQYF; cdr3_nt: TGCAGTGCTAGAGTAATTCTAGCGGGGCCAGATACGCAGTATTTT
d_call: -; j_call: TRBJ1-6; v_call: TRBV27; clone_size: -; cdr3_aa: CASSFTRGAQNSPLHF; cdr3_nt: TGTGCCAGCAGTTTTACGAGGGGCGCGCAGAATTCACCCCTCCACTTT
d_call: -; j_call: TRBJ2-3; v_call: TRBV21-1; clone_size: few; cdr3_aa: CASKGGGGDTQYF; cdr3_nt: TGTGCCAGCAAGGGGGGAGGGGGCGATACGCAGTATTTT
d_call: -; j_call: TRBJ2-7; v_call: TRBV12-3/TRBV12-4; clone_size: -; cdr3_aa: CASGGLEENEQYF; cdr3_nt: TGTGCCAGCGGGGGGTTGGAGGAGAACGAGCAGTACTTC
d_call: -; j_call: TRBJ2-1; v_call: TRBV15; clone_size: -; cdr3_aa: CATSRSRRWAGQLNEQFF; cdr3_nt: TGTGCCACCAGCAGGTCGCGGCGTTGGGCGGGACAGTTAAATGAGCAGTTCTTC
d_call: -; j_call: TRBJ1-5; v_call: TRBV6-5; clone_size: -; cdr3_aa: CASSAGQRNQPQHF; cdr3_nt: TGTGCCAGCAGTGCGGGGCAGCGCAATCAGCCCCAGCATTTT
d_call: -; j_call: TRBJ2-7; v_call: TRBV20-1; clone_size: many; cdr3_aa: CSARDPSTLGEQYF; cdr3_nt: TGCAGTGCTAGAGATCCCTCGACCCTGGGGGAGCAGTACTTC
d_call: TRBD2; j_call: TRBJ2-3; v_call: TRBV5-1; clone_size: many; cdr3_aa: CASSALTSGRAADTQYF; cdr3_nt: TGCGCCAGCAGCGCCCTGACTAGCGGGAGGGCTGCAGATACGCAGTATTTT
d_call: -; j_call: TRBJ2-5; v_call: TRBV7-2; clone_size: many; cdr3_aa: CASSSLGETQYF; cdr3_nt: TGTGCCAGCAGCTCATTGGGCGAGACCCAGTACTTC
d_call: TRBD1; j_call: TRBJ2-5; v_call: TRBV5-1; clone_size: many; cdr3_aa: CATRTGGTNQETQYF; cdr3_nt: TGCGCCACCCGGACAGGGGGGACAAACCAAGAGACCCAGTACTTC
d_call: -; j_call: TRBJ2-1; v_call: TRBV12-3/TRBV12-4; clone_size: many; cdr3_aa: CASSPGGSYNEQFF; cdr3_nt: TGTGCCAGCAGTCCCGGGGGCTCCTACAATGAGCAGTTCTTC
d_call: TRBD2; j_call: TRBJ2-1; v_call: TRBV6-2/TRBV6-3; clone_size: few; cdr3_aa: CASSYSAGGPYNEQFF; cdr3_nt: TGTGCCAGCAGTTACAGCGCGGGAGGGCCCTACAATGAGCAGTTCTTC
d_call: TRBD1; j_call: TRBJ1-1; v_call: TRBV10-3; clone_size: many; cdr3_aa: CAISDMRGLDEAFF; cdr3_nt: TGTGCCATCAGTGACATGAGGGGGCTGGATGAAGCTTTCTTT
d_call: -; j_call: TRBJ2-1; v_call: TRBV5-1; clone_size: few; cdr3_aa: CASSLEGRSYNEQFF; cdr3_nt: TGCGCCAGCAGCTTGGAGGGCAGGTCCTACAATGAGCAGTTCTTC
d_call: -; j_call: TRBJ2-1; v_call: TRBV19; clone_size: -; cdr3_aa: CASSILGGQNEQFF; cdr3_nt: TGTGCCAGTAGTATATTGGGTGGACAGAATGAGCAGTTCTTC
d_call: -; j_call: TRBJ2-2; v_call: TRBV30; clone_size: -; cdr3_aa: CAWSHGELFF; cdr3_nt: TGTGCCTGGAGTCACGGGGAGCTGTTTTTT
d_call: -; j_call: TRBJ1-1; v_call: TRBV20-1; clone_size: -; cdr3_aa: CSAVSTENTEAFF; cdr3_nt: TGCAGTGCAGTATCGACAGAAAACACTGAAGCTTTCTTT
d_call: -; j_call: TRBJ1-2; v_call: TRBV12-3/TRBV12-4; clone_size: few; cdr3_aa: CASSLSANYGYTF; cdr3_nt: TGTGCCAGCAGTTTAAGTGCTAACTATGGCTACACCTTC
d_call: TRBD2; j_call: TRBJ2-1; v_call: TRBV20-1; clone_size: -; cdr3_aa: CSAILAGGNNEQFF; cdr3_nt: TGCAGTGCAATCCTAGCGGGAGGTAACAATGAGCAGTTCTTC